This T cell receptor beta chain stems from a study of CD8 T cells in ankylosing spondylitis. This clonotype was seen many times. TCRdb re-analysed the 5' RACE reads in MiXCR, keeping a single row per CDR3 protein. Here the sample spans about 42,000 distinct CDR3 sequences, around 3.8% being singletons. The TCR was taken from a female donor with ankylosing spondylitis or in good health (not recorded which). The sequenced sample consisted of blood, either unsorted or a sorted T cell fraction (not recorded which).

CDR3 DNA sequence: TGTGCCAGCAGTGCAAGCCCGGGACTAGGAGGGGAGACCCAGTACTTC. It specifies CASSASPGLGGETQYF. The chain couples TRBV9 to TRBJ2-5, with TRBD2 identical over 8 bases. Germline-derived CDR1 and CDR2 are SGDLS and YYNGEE. The CDR3 extends over 16 amino acids. Trimming took 5 bases from V and 5 from J; bases not matched to a gene: 14.